Listed below are T cell receptor beta chains from one sample, sequenced in a study of blood T cells in healthy people across ages. TCRdb recomputed calls from the 5' RACE reads with MiXCR, one row per CDR3 protein. The profile shows approximately 580,000 distinct CDR3 sequences, approximately 25% of them singletons. These data also featured in a second study, about T cells of mothers and their children.

The sample taken for sequencing was blood. These receptors were taken from a boy aged 10-17 years in good health. Both conserved end residues are part of each CDR3. The order of the fields is D gene, J gene, clone size, V gene, CDR3 DNA, CDR3 protein. The D gene is left open where the match is weak. Clone size is stated in some rows and not others, as once, few, many or a class when expanded.

TRBD1,TRBJ2-7,.,TRBV2,TGTGCCAGCAGGGATACAGGGGGGACCTACGAGCAGTACTTC,CASRDTGGTYEQYF
.,TRBJ1-4,.,TRBV7-9,TGTGCCAGCAGCTGGACTGAACCTAATGAAAAACTGTTTTTT,CASSWTEPNEKLFF
TRBD2,TRBJ2-4,.,TRBV12-3/TRBV12-4,TGTGCCAGCAGTTTAGCGCAGGGGACTAGCAGGAACATTCAGTACTTC,CASSLAQGTSRNIQYF
.,TRBJ2-1,.,TRBV28,TGTGCCAGCAGTCCCTCAAGCTCCTACAATGAGCAGTTCTTC,CASSPSSSYNEQFF
TRBD2,TRBJ2-5,.,TRBV3-1,TGTGCCAGCAGCCACCTGACTAGCGGGGGGGAAGAGACCCAGTACTTC,CASSHLTSGGEETQYF
.,TRBJ2-1,few,TRBV20-1,TGCAGTGCTAGACTTCGGACCCAATACAATGAGCAGTTCTTC,CSARLRTQYNEQFF
.,TRBJ2-7,.,TRBV7-7,TGTGCTAGCAGCTTATCGCCAGGAAACTACGAGCAGTACTTC,CASSLSPGNYEQYF
.,TRBJ1-2,few,TRBV7-2,TGTGCCAGCAGTATACTAAACTATGGCTACACCTTC,CASSILNYGYTF
.,TRBJ1-1,.,TRBV4-1,TGCGCCAGCAGCCAAGATCCCCCTGAGAGAGGGTACCATGGGGACACTGAAGCTTTCTTT,CASSQDPPERGYHGDTEAFF
TRBD1,TRBJ1-4,.,TRBV28,TGTGCCAGCAACCTATCGGGGACAGGGGGCGAAAAACTGTTTTTT,CASNLSGTGGEKLFF
TRBD2,TRBJ2-5,few,TRBV5-1,TGCGCCAGCAGCTGGGGGCGGATAGCGGGGGACCAAGAGACCCAGTACTTC,CASSWGRIAGDQETQYF
TRBD2,TRBJ2-1,.,TRBV12-3/TRBV12-4,TGTGCCAGCAGTCCCCTCGGGCTAGCGGGAGGGCTTGAGCAGTTCTTC,CASSPLGLAGGLEQFF
.,TRBJ1-5,few,TRBV5-1,TGCGCCAGTGGGCGGTATTATAGCAATCAGCCCCAGCATTTT,CASGRYYSNQPQHF
.,TRBJ1-5,.,TRBV30,TGTGCCTGGAGAGGGCGCGGCCATCAGCCCCAGCATTTT,CAWRGRGHQPQHF
.,TRBJ2-7,few,TRBV29-1,TGCAGCGTTGGCGAGGGAAACGAGCAGTACTTC,CSVGEGNEQYF
.,TRBJ2-2,.,TRBV7-2,TGTGCCAGCAGCTTAGACTGGAACACCGGGGAGCTGTTTTTT,CASSLDWNTGELFF
TRBD2,TRBJ2-5,many,TRBV9,TGTGCCAGCAGCGTGGGACTAGCGGGAGGGAAGCAAGAGACCCAGTACTTC,CASSVGLAGGKQETQYF
TRBD1,TRBJ2-7,few,TRBV14,TGTGCCAGCAGCCAAGGGCCGGGACAGGCCTACGAGCAGTACTTC,CASSQGPGQAYEQYF
TRBD1,TRBJ1-4,few,TRBV5-1,TGCGCCAGCAGGGCCGGGACAGTAAATGAAAAACTGTTTTTT,CASRAGTVNEKLFF
.,TRBJ2-1,few,TRBV7-2,TGTGCCAGCAGCGGGGAGATCTCCTACAATGAGCAGTTCTTC,CASSGEISYNEQFF
TRBD2,TRBJ2-1,few,TRBV20-1,TGCAGTGCTAGATCCGGTAGCGGGGGTTCCTACAATGAGCAGTTCTTC,CSARSGSGGSYNEQFF
.,TRBJ2-7,.,TRBV7-2,TGTGCCAGCAGCTTGACAGCCGCCTACGAGCAGTACTTC,CASSLTAAYEQYF
.,TRBJ2-2,few,TRBV30,TGTGCCTGGAGTGACCCATCGGGTTCCGGGGAGCTGTTTTTT,CAWSDPSGSGELFF
.,TRBJ1-2,.,TRBV10-2,TGCGCCAGCAGTGACTACCCACAAAACTATGGCTACACCTTC,CASSDYPQNYGYTF
.,TRBJ2-7,many,TRBV28,TGTGCCAGCAGTTTCCGCCGTGTTCGGGCCGAGCAGTACTTC,CASSFRRVRAEQYF
TRBD1,TRBJ2-3,.,TRBV27,TGTGCCAGCAGCAACAGGGGCCTGATAATGGAGACGCAGTATTTT,CASSNRGLIMETQYF
.,TRBJ1-4,few,TRBV20-1,TGCAGTGCTAGACAGGAGGGAGGTGAAAAACTGTTTTTT,CSARQEGGEKLFF
.,TRBJ2-5,.,TRBV5-1,TGCGCCAGTGGTCTGGGGCCTCTGGAGACCCAGTACTTC,CASGLGPLETQYF
.,TRBJ2-5,.,TRBV18,TGTGCCAGCTCACGGAACTCAGGGGAGACCCAGTACTTC,CASSRNSGETQYF
.,TRBJ2-5,many,TRBV4-3,TGCGCCAGCAGCCAAGGTTCCTACCAAGAGACCCAGTACTTC,CASSQGSYQETQYF
TRBD1,TRBJ1-6,.,TRBV7-2,TGTGCCAGCAGCTCTGGGACAGGGGGCACTACCACCTCGTTGGGTCCCCTCCACTTT,CASSSGTGGTTTSLGPLHF
TRBD2,TRBJ2-3,few,TRBV27,TGTGCCAGCAGTTTTGGACTAGCAGGCACAGATACGCAGTATTTT,CASSFGLAGTDTQYF
.,TRBJ2-1,.,TRBV7-2,TGTGCCAGCAGCCTGACGGGCCCTCGGCGGTTTGAGCAGTTCTTC,CASSLTGPRRFEQFF
.,TRBJ1-4,.,TRBV20-1,TGCAGTGCTAGAGATTATCGGGCGAAACTGTTTTTT,CSARDYRAKLFF
.,TRBJ1-4,few,TRBV4-1,TGCGCCAGCAGCCAACGCCCCGGGCCCGAGGGGGAAAAACTGTTTTTT,CASSQRPGPEGEKLFF
.,TRBJ2-7,few,TRBV4-3,TGCGCCAGCAGCCAAGTGTTGGAGGGATACGAGCAGTACTTC,CASSQVLEGYEQYF
.,TRBJ2-5,.,TRBV5-6,TGTGCCAGCAGCTTGTACCTTTTAGCGTTGGGAGCTGGAAAGTTCTTC,CASSLYLLALGAGKFF
.,TRBJ2-3,.,TRBV7-2,TGTGCCAGCAGCTTAGTGAGGTCTAGCAGGGGGGCAGATACGCAGTATTTT,CASSLVRSSRGADTQYF
.,TRBJ2-2,.,TRBV5-1,TGCGCCAGCAGGCAGGGACACAGTGGGCCCGGGGAGCTGTTTTTT,CASRQGHSGPGELFF
.,TRBJ2-5,few,TRBV15,TGTGCCACCAGCAGAGATTTGGGGTCTGGGGAGCAGTACTTC,CATSRDLGSGEQYF
TRBD2,TRBJ2-3,few,TRBV29-1,TGCAGCGTTGTTCCGGGACTAGGGGGAAATACGCAGTATTTT,CSVVPGLGGNTQYF
.,TRBJ2-7,.,TRBV9,TGTGCCAGCAGCGCTGATTACGGGGGGCCAGGGGAGCAGTACTTC,CASSADYGGPGEQYF
.,TRBJ2-5,few,TRBV29-1,TGCAGCGTTGGGCCGCAGTGGGAGACCCAGTACTTC,CSVGPQWETQYF
.,TRBJ1-2,.,TRBV7-2,TGTGCCAGCAGCTCTTACTACACCTTC,CASSSYYTF
.,TRBJ2-4,.,TRBV20-1,TGCAGTTCTCCCGCGGAGTTCGCCAAAAACATTCAGTACTTC,CSSPAEFAKNIQYF
TRBD1,TRBJ1-1,.,TRBV6-6,TGTGCCAGCAGTACCGCGACAGGGATGAACACTGAAGCTTTCTTT,CASSTATGMNTEAFF
TRBD2,TRBJ2-1,.,TRBV7-9,TGTGCCAGCAGCTTTCACCATGTCTTCGGGACTAGCGGTAATGAGCAGTTCTTC,CASSFHHVFGTSGNEQFF